The 11 T cell receptor beta chains given below trace back to one sample, sequenced in a study of cytomegalovirus exposure and HLA in healthy donors. The PCR employed 60 Vbeta primers together with 13 Jbeta primers. This table comes from immunoSEQ multiplex PCR, and its TCRdb copy is limited to in-frame clones, with some not included. Of about 88,000 clones listed, approximately 71% are singletons. The sample comprised PBMCs. Every receptor here comes from a young woman in good health and CMV-seropositive.

This chain connects TRBV7-9 to TRBJ2-2; 7 nucleotides align to TRBD1. The CDR3 runs 13 residues. Per germline, CDR1 SEHNR and CDR2 FQNEAQ (reference sequence). Unmatched junction bases numbered 11, after V lost 8 bases and J lost 11 bases. Here the CDR3 DNA reads TGTGCCAGCCCCGGACAGGCTAAAGCCGAGCTGTTTTTT. Its protein product is CASPGQAKAELFF.

Only one count was recorded for this clone. This chain links TRBV16 with TRBJ1-3; no reliable D call. The CDR3 has 16 residues. Germline CDR1 is KGHSY and CDR2 is FQNENV. V was pared by 2 bases and J by 4 bases, with 15 bases between. The CDR3, as DNA: TGTGCCAGCAGCCAAACCCCCACGGTATCGGGAAACACCATATATTTT. Its protein product is CASSQTPTVSGNTIYF.

The sample holds a few counts of this clone. The rearrangement uses TRBV4-2 and TRBJ2-7, with a possible D match to TRBD1 (6 bases). Germline-derived CDR1 and CDR2 are LGHNA and YNFKEQ. V dropped 0 bases and J dropped 3 bases, with 15 bases sitting between them. CDR3 length: 16 amino acids. CDR3 nucleotides: TGTGCCAGCAGCCAAGATGAAAACAGGGTCGGCTACGAGCAGTACTTC. Protein product: CASSQDENRVGYEQYF.

The rearrangement joins TRBV27 to TRBJ2-7; D gene unclear. Trimming removed 5 bases at V and 2 bases at J, with 10 bases between. The length of the CDR3 is 13 residues. Germline CDR1 is MNHEY and CDR2 is SMNVEV (reference sequence). The CDR3 region is CASSRGSAYEQYF. CDR3 in DNA: TGTGCCAGCAGTAGAGGCTCTGCCTACGAGCAGTACTTC.

The chain carries TRBV27 and TRBJ2-7; D may be TRBD1 (6 bases). CDR1 and CDR2 from the germline V gene are MNHEY and SMNVEV (reference sequence). The CDR3 has 15 amino acids. Trimming took off 6 bases at V and 2 bases at J, with 17 bases between the two ends. CDR3 loop: CASREQGPQTYEQYF. DNA for the CDR3: TGTGCCAGCAGGGAACAGGGCCCGCAGACCTACGAGCAGTACTTC.

This clone was counted only a few times. The V call is TRBV21-1, the J call TRBJ1-5; the table's D call, TRBD1, was not checked against the DNA. TRBV21-1 is assigned pseudogene status. This CDR3 region has 16 residues. The CDR3 nucleotides read TGTGCCAGGGAACAGGGGGTTCCCTATAGCAATCAGCCCCAGCATTTT. Protein product: CAREQGVPYSNQPQHF.

Here the CDR3 DNA reads TGTGCCAGTAGTCCATCCGGAGGTAGCGGCTACGAGCAGTACTTC. Its protein is CASSPSGGSGYEQYF. V is TRBV19 and J is TRBJ2-7, with D possibly TRBD2 on 6 matching bases. This CDR3 is built from 15 residues. Trimming cost V 5 bases and J 3 bases, with 17 bases left between them. From germline, CDR1 is LNHDA and CDR2 SQIVND (reference sequence).

The rearrangement uses TRBV2 and TRBJ1-6, with a tentative D call TRBD1 (5 bases). The germline V gene encodes CDR1 SNHLY and CDR2 FYNNEI. The germline V and J ends were trimmed by 6 bases and 6 bases, with 15 bases remaining between them. This CDR3 region has 15 residues. This CDR3 is CASRGATAPNSPLHF. The CDR3 nucleotides are TGTGCCAGCAGAGGGGCGACAGCCCCTAATTCACCCCTCCACTTT.

This clone was found once. V usage is TRBV6-1 and J usage is TRBJ2-7; 7 bases are a match to TRBD1. Germline CDR1 and CDR2: MNHNS and SASEGT. The CDR3 extends over 16 amino acids. The V and J ends lost 4 bases and 3 bases, in that order; junction bases with no gene match: 12. The CDR3 DNA is TGTGCCAGCAGTGCCACCCAGGGACAGCAACGCTACGAGCAGTACTTC. Its translation is CASSATQGQQRYEQYF.

The V call is TRBV5-6, the J call TRBJ2-1; tentatively, D is TRBD2 (7 bases). Germline CDR1 and CDR2: SGHDT and YYEEEE. This CDR3 is 15 amino acids long. V was pared by 0 bases and J by 6 bases, with 13 bases between. The CDR3 reads CASSLVQGGVNEQFF. The CDR3 coding sequence is TGTGCCAGCAGCTTGGTACAGGGAGGGGTCAATGAGCAGTTCTTC. Variable domain in full (rest from reference TRBV5-6 and TRBJ2-1): DAGVTQSPTHLIKTRGQQVTLRCSPKSGHDTVSWYQQALGQGPQFIFQYYEEEERQRGNFPDRFSGHQFPNYSSELNVNALLLGDSALYLCASSLVQGGVNEQFFGPGTRLTVL.

The chain recombines TRBV6-5 with TRBJ1-6; the D gene is possibly TRBD1 (5 bases). Germline V gene sequence: CDR1 MNHEY, CDR2 SVGAGI. The CDR3 is made up of 14 amino acids. V lost 0 bases and J 11 bases, leaving 11 bases between the germline ends. The CDR3 nucleotides are TGTGCCAGCAGTTACTCGAATCTAGGGGCACCCCTCCACTTT. It yields the protein CASSYSNLGAPLHF.